This TCR beta chain was sequenced in a study of persistence of HIV-infected CD4 T cells. About the research overall: A median of 8 years of suppressive ART preceded sampling. Findings of the study overall: Compared with CD3/CD28-stimulated cells, CMV- and Gag-responding cells showed lower TCRbeta richness.

The immunoSEQ assay was version 4, run in survey mode. Measured with immunoSEQ multiplex PCR; TCRdb has only the in-frame clones, and not every one. Of roughly 30,000 clones listed, 82% are singletons. Germline values: CDR1 KGHSH, CDR2 LQKENI. V shed 4 bases, J shed 5 bases, and the junction held 6 bases outside the gene matches. The CDR3 is 15 amino acids. In its sample, this clone was seen once. The antigen is not known. The stimulus was lysate of CMV-infected fibroblasts, around 9.3 ug/mL. Memory cells lacking CD40L and CD69 with high CD45RO were sorted. V gene TRBV18 combines with J gene TRBJ2-1, with TRBD2 matching 9 bases. The sequence derives from an adult man with HIV who was CMV-seropositive. Sequenced material: CD4+ T cells sorted from PBMCs after approximately 20-hour stimulation, taken from a patient who received antiretroviral therapy. The CDR3 sequence: CASSQSGGPDNEQFF. CDR3 bases: TGTGCCAGCTCACAAAGCGGGGGGCCAGACAATGAGCAGTTCTTC.